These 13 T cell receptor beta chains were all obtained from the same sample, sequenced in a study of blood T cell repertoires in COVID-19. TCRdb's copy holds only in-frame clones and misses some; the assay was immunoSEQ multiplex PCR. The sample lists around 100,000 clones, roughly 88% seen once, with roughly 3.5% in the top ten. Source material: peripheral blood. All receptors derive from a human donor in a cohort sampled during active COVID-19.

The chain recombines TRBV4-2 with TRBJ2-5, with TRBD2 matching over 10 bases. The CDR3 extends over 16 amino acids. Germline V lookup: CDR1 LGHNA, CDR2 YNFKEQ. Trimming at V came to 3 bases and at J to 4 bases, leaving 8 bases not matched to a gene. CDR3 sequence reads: CASSHLAGEDGETQYF. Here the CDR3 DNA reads TGTGCCAGCAGCCACCTAGCGGGAGAGGATGGAGAGACCCAGTACTTC.

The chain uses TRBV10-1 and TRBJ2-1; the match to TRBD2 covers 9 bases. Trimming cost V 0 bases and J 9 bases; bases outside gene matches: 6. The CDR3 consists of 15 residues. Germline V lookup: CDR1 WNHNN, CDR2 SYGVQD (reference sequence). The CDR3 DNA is TGCGCCAGCAGTGAGTCGGCGGGAGGGCCGGTTGAGCAGTTCTTC. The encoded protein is CASSESAGGPVEQFF.

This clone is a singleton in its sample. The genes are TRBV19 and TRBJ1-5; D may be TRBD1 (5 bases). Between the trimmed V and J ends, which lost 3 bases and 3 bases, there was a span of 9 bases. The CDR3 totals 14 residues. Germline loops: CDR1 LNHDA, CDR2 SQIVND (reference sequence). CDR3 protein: CASSIRDTNQPQHF. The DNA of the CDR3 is TGTGCCAGTAGTATCAGGGATACCAATCAGCCCCAGCATTTT. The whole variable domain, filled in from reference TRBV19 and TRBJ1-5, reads DGGITQSPKYLFRKEGQNVTLSCEQNLNHDAMYWYRQDPGQGLRLIYYSQIVNDFQKGDIAEGYSVSREKKESFPLTVTSAQKNPTAFYLCASSIRDTNQPQHFGDGTRLSIL.

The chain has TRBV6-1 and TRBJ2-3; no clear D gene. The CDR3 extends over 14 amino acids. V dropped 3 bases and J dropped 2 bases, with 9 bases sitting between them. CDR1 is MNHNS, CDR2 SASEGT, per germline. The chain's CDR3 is CASSDRKLTDTQYF. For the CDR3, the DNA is TGTGCCAGCAGTGACAGGAAACTCACAGATACGCAGTATTTT.

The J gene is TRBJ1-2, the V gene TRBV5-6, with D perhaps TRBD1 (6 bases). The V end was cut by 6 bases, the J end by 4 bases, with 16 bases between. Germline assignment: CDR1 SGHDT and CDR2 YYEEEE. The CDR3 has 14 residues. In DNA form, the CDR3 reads TGTGCCAGCAACTTTAGAGGGGGATTCTATGGCTACACCTTC. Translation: CASNFRGGFYGYTF.

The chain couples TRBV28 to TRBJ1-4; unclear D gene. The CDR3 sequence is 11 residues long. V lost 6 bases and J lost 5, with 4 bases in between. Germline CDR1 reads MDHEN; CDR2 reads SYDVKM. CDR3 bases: TGTGCCAGCAGCTCCAATGAAAAACTGTTTTTT. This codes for CASSSNEKLFF. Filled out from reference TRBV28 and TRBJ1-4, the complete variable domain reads DVKVTQSSRYLVKRTGEKVFLECVQDMDHENMFWYRQDPGLGLRLIYFSYDVKMKEKGDIPEGYSVSREKKERFSLILESASTNQTSMYLCASSSNEKLFFGSGTQLSVL.

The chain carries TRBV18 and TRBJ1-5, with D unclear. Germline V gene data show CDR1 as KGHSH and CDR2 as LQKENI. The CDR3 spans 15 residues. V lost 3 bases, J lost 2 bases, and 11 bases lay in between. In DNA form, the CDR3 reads TGTGCCAGCTCACCCTTCGGAGAGGGCAATCAGCCCCAGCATTTT. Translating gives CASSPFGEGNQPQHF.

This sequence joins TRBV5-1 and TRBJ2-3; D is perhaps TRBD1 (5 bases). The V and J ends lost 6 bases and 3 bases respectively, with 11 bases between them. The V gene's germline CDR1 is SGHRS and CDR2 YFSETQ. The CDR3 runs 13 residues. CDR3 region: CASKAGKTDTQYF. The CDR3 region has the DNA TGCGCCAGCAAGGCAGGGAAGACAGATACGCAGTATTTT.

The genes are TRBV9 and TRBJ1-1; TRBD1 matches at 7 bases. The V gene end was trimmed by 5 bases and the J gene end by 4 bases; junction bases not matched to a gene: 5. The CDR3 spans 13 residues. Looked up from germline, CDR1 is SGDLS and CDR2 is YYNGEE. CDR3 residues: CASSNRGGTEAFF. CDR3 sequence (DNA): TGTGCCAGCAGTAACAGGGGAGGCACTGAAGCTTTCTTT.

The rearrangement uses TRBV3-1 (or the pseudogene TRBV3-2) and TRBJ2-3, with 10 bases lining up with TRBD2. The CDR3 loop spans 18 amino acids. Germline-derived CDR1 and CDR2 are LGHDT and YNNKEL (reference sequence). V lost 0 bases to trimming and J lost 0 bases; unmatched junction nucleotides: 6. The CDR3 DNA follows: TGTGCCAGCAGCCAAGACCCAAGCGGGGGGGGTAGCACAGATACGCAGTATTTT. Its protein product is CASSQDPSGGGSTDTQYF.

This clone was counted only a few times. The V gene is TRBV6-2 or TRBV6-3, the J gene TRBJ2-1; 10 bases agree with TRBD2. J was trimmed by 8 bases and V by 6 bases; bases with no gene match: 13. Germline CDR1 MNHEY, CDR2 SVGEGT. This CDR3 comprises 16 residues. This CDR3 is CASSPRGLARRHEQFF. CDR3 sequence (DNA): TGTGCCAGCAGCCCCCGGGGACTAGCGCGTCGCCATGAGCAGTTCTTC.

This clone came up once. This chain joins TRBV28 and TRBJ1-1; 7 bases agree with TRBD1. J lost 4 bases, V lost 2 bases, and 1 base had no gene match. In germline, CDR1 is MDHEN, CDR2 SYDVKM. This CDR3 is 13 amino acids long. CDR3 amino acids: CASSLQGGTEAFF. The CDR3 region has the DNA TGTGCCAGCAGTTTACAGGGGGGCACTGAAGCTTTCTTT.

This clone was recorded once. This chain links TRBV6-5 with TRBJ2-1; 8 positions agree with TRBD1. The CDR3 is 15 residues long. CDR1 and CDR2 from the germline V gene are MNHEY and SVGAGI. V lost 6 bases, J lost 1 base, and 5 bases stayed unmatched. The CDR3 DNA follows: TGTGCCAGCAGGTATGACAGGGGATCCTACAATGAGCAGTTCTTC. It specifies CASRYDRGSYNEQFF.